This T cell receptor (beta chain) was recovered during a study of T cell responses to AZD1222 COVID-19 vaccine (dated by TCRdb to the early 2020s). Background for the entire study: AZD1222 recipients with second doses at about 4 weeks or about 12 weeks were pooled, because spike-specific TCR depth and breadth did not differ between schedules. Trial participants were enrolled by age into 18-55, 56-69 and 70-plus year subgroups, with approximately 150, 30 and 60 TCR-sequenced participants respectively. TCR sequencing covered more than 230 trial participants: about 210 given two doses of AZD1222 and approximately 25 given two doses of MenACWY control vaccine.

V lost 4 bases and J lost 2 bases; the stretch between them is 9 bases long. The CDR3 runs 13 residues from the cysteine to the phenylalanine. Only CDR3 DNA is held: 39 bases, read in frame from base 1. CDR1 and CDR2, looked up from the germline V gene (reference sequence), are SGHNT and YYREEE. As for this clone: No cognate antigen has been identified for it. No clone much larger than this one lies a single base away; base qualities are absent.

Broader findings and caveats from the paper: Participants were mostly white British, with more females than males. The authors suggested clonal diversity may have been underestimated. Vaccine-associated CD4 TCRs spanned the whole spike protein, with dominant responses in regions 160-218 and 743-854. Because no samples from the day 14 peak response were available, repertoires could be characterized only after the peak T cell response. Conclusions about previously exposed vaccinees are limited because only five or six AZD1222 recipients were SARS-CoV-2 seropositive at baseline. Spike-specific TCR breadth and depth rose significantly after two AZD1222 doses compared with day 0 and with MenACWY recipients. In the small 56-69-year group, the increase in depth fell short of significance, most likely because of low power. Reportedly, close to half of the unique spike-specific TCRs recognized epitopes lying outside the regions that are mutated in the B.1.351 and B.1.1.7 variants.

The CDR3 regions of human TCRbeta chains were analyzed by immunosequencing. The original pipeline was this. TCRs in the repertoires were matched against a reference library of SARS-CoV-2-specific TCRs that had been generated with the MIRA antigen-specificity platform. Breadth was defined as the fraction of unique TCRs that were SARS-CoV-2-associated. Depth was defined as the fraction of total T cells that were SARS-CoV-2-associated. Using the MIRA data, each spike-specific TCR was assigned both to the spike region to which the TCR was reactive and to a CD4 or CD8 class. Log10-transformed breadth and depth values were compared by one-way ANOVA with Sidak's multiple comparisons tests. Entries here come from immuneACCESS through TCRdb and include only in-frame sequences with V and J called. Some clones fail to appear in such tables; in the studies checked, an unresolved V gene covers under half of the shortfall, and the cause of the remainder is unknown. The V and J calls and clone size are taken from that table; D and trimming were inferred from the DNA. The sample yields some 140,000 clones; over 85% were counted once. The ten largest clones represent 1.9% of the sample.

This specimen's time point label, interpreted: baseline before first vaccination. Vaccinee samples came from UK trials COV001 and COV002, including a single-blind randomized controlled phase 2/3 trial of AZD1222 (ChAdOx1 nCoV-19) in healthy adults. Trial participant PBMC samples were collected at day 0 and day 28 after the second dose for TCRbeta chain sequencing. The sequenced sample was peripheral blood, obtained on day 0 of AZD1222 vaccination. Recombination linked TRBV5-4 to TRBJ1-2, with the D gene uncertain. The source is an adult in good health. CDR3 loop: CASSPDGNYGYTF. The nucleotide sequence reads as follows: TGTGCCAGCAGCCCGGACGGGAACTATGGCTACACCTTC.